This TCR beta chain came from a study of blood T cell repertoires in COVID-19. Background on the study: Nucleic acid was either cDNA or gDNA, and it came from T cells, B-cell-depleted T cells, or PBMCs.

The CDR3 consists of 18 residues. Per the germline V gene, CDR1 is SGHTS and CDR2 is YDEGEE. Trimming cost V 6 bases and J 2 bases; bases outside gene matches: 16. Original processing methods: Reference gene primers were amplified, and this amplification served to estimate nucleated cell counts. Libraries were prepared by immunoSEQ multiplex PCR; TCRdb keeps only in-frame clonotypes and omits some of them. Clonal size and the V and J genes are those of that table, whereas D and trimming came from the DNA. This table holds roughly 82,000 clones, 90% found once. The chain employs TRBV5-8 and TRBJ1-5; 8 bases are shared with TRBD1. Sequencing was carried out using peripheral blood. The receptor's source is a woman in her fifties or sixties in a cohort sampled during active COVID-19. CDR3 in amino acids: CASIGYPPLQGGNQPQHF. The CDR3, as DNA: TGTGCCAGCATCGGATACCCCCCCTTACAGGGGGGCAATCAGCCCCAGCATTTT.